This passage covers 16 T cell receptor beta chains from one sample sequenced in a study of blood T cell repertoires in COVID-19. TCRdb keeps only in-frame clones here, not all; method: immunoSEQ multiplex PCR. Among some 240,000 clones listed, around 80% were seen once. Specimen: PBMCs or T cells enriched from blood (not recorded which). Every receptor here comes from a young man with acute COVID-19.

CDR3 DNA sequence: TGTGCCAGTAGTATATTCGGGACAGCGGTTTACAATGAGCAGTTCTTC. This translates into CASSIFGTAVYNEQFF. V gene TRBV19 combines with J gene TRBJ2-1; TRBD1 matches 7 bases. The CDR3 length is 16 residues. CDR1 is LNHDA, CDR2 SQIVND, per germline (reference sequence). V shed 2 bases, J shed 4 bases, and the junction held 8 bases outside the gene matches.

This clone was seen only a few times. The chain carries TRBV12-5 and TRBJ1-1, with D perhaps TRBD1 (5 bases). This CDR3 contains 13 residues. Germline loops: CDR1 LGHNT, CDR2 FRNRAP. Trimming took 7 bases from V and 0 from J, leaving 9 bases between them. CDR3 sequence (DNA): TGTGCTAGTGCCTTGACAGTGAACACTGAAGCTTTCTTT. Protein sequence: CASALTVNTEAFF.

This clone was counted a few times. The genes are TRBV4-1 and TRBJ1-6; D ambiguous. The germline gives CDR1 MGHRA, CDR2 YSYEKL. V dropped 0 bases and J dropped 13 bases, with 10 bases sitting between them. This CDR3 has 13 amino acids. CDR3 in DNA: TGCGCCAGCAGCCAAGATCCAGTTCACCCCCTCCACTTT. Translating it yields CASSQDPVHPLHF.

This clone appeared once. The CDR3 coding sequence is TGTGCCAGCAGCCCTCTCAAACTATCCTACACCGGGGAGCTGTTTTTT. It encodes CASSPLKLSYTGELFF. The chain carries TRBV2 and TRBJ2-2; D not certain. With 6 bases removed from V and 3 bases from J, the gap between germline ends came to 17 bases. The germline CDR1 and CDR2 sequences are SNHLY and FYNNEI. The CDR3 runs to 16 residues.

V usage is TRBV7-9 and J usage is TRBJ2-5; 8 nucleotides align to TRBD1. Germline loops: CDR1 SEHNR, CDR2 FQNEAQ (reference sequence). The ends lost 5 bases at V and 2 bases at J; junction bases unmatched: 10. The CDR3 covers 16 residues. CDR3 amino acids: CASSQLGTGVQETQYF. The CDR3, as DNA: TGTGCCAGCAGCCAATTAGGGACAGGCGTACAAGAGACCCAGTACTTC.

Notes on this clone: At one end the junction does not follow the germline gene, possibly because of a read error. The chain is built from TRBV5-1 and TRBJ2-2, with TRBD2 matching over 8 bases. The CDR3 has 16 residues. Germline CDR1 and CDR2: SGHRS and YFSETQ. The CDR3 DNA is TGTGCCAGCAGCCAAACGGGGATGCGGGGGGCCGGGGAGCTGTTTTTT. Translated, it gives CASSQTGMRGAGELFF.

The gene calls are TRBV7-9 and TRBJ1-1, with 9 bases matching TRBD1. J was trimmed by 1 base and V by 2 bases; bases with no gene match: 14. Germline assignment: CDR1 SEHNR and CDR2 FQNEAQ (reference sequence). This CDR3 has 19 residues. As DNA, the CDR3 is TGTGCCAGCAGCTTATCGGGACAGGGTATCTTAAGAACGAACACTGAAGCTTTCTTT. Translation: CASSLSGQGILRTNTEAFF.

As regards this clone: At one end, the junction sequence differs from germline, possibly due to a read error. The chain links TRBV5-1 to TRBJ2-6; 9 positions match TRBD1. The germline V gene has CDR1 SGHRS and CDR2 YFSETQ. CDR3 length: 19 amino acids. Written as DNA, the CDR3 is TGTGCCAGCAGCGCTACTCGGACAGGGGTTTTAGGTGGGGCCAACGTCCTGACTTTC. It translates to CASSATRTGVLGGANVLTF.

V gene TRBV2 combines with J gene TRBJ2-7, with no clear D. CDR1 and CDR2 from the germline V gene are SNHLY and FYNNEI. The CDR3 totals 13 residues. The V gene lost 1 base and the J gene lost 1 base, with 5 bases spanning the gap. CDR3 region: CASSEDRSYEQYV. CDR3 in DNA: TGTGCCAGCAGTGAAGACAGATCCTACGAGCAGTACGTC.

The chain is built from TRBV24-1 and TRBJ2-3; 7 nucleotides agree with TRBD2. Germline V gene data show CDR1 as KGHDR and CDR2 as SFDVKD. The ends lost 4 bases at V and 5 bases at J; junction bases unmatched: 8. The CDR3 is 15 amino acids. CDR3 region: CATSDAGADIDTQYF. The CDR3, as DNA: TGTGCCACCAGTGACGCGGGAGCGGACATAGATACGCAGTATTTT.

V usage is TRBV4-3 and J usage is TRBJ1-1, with D possibly TRBD1 on 6 matching bases. Per germline, CDR1 LGHNA and CDR2 YSLEER. V was clipped by 2 bases and J by 4 bases, with 14 bases between them. The CDR3 loop spans 15 amino acids. The CDR3 protein is CASSQTAGAVTEAFF. The DNA of the CDR3 is TGCGCCAGCAGCCAAACGGCAGGGGCCGTCACTGAAGCTTTCTTT.

V and J are TRBV5-6 and TRBJ1-4; D remains unclear. This CDR3 contains 15 residues. V dropped 4 bases and J dropped 0 bases, with 10 bases sitting between them. CDR1 and CDR2 (germline): SGHDT, YYEEEE. The DNA for the CDR3 is TGTGCCAGCAGCAAGACACCGACAACTAATGAAAAACTGTTTTTT. This translates into CASSKTPTTNEKLFF.

The sample holds a few counts of this clone. The chain is built from TRBV6-5 and TRBJ1-2; D is perhaps TRBD1 (6 bases). In germline, CDR1 is MNHEY, CDR2 SVGAGI. CDR3 length equals 15 residues. Trimming removed 5 bases from V and 5 bases from J, with 18 bases in between. CDR3 nucleotide sequence: TGTGCCAGCAGTCCACAGGGTTCCTCTCCATATGGCTACACCTTC. This encodes CASSPQGSSPYGYTF.

This clone has a single count. Other nucleotide sequences from this sample produce the same CDR3. The genes are TRBV6-4 and TRBJ2-1; the D gene is possibly TRBD1 (5 bases). V shed 0 bases and J shed 1 base, with 7 bases lying between them. The CDR3 covers 15 residues. CDR1 is MRHNA and CDR2 is SNTAGT in the germline V gene. CDR3 nucleotide sequence: TGTGCCAGCAGTGACTCCGCAGGGTCCTACAATGAGCAGTTCTTC. Encoded protein: CASSDSAGSYNEQFF.

The chain employs TRBV10-1 and TRBJ2-6; D is possibly TRBD1 (6 bases). Per the germline V gene, CDR1 is WNHNN and CDR2 is SYGVQD (reference sequence). Trimming stripped 8 bases from V and 0 bases from J, with 8 bases between. The CDR3 length is 14 residues. CDR3 sequence (DNA): TGCGCCAGCGCGGACAGCTCTGGGGCCAACGTCCTGACTTTC. It specifies CASADSSGANVLTF.

As regards this clone: The junction departs from the called germline gene at one end, perhaps through a read error. The chain combines TRBV5-1 with TRBJ2-1, with 7 positions matching TRBD2. The germline CDR1 and CDR2 sequences are SGHRS and YFSETQ. This CDR3 comprises 16 residues. The CDR3 DNA follows: TGTGCCAGCAGCTTGTTGGCGGGAGAGGCCTACAATGAGCAGTTCTTC. It specifies CASSLLAGEAYNEQFF.